This T cell receptor (beta chain) was recovered during a study of blood T cell repertoires in COVID-19. In the study overall: From T cells, B-cell-depleted T cells, or PBMCs came the material, which was cDNA or gDNA.

The table came from immunoSEQ multiplex PCR; TCRdb's copy has only in-frame clones and leaves some out. The data hold about 240,000 clones, with roughly 87% observed a single time. Per germline, CDR1 LNHDA and CDR2 SQIVND (reference sequence). V was clipped by 6 bases and J by 2 bases; unmatched bases: 6. The CDR3 runs 15 residues. This chain joins TRBV19 and TRBJ2-2; 7 nucleotides line up with TRBD1. The material sequenced was peripheral blood. The TCR originated in a man aged 60 to 75 who had recovered from COVID-19. The DNA for the CDR3 is TGTGCCAGTAGACGACAGGGCCCCAACACCGGGGAGCTGTTTTTT. Encoded protein: CASRRQGPNTGELFF.